This T cell receptor (beta chain) was captured by sequencing in a study of shared T cell receptors in the human thymus. Libraries were prepared by immunoSEQ multiplex PCR; TCRdb keeps only in-frame clonotypes and omits some of them. Among some 400,000 clones listed, over 90% were seen once. V lost 8 bases, J lost 3 bases, and 3 bases stayed unmatched. The CDR3 has 12 amino acids. Germline CDR1 reads MDHEN; CDR2 reads SYDVKM. This chain connects TRBV28 to TRBJ2-7; TRBD1 matches at 8 bases. The source material was thymocytes. The TCR originated in a human donor. In DNA, the CDR3 is TGTGCCAGCTTCGGACAGGGCTACGAGCAGTACTTC. Amino acids: CASFGQGYEQYF.